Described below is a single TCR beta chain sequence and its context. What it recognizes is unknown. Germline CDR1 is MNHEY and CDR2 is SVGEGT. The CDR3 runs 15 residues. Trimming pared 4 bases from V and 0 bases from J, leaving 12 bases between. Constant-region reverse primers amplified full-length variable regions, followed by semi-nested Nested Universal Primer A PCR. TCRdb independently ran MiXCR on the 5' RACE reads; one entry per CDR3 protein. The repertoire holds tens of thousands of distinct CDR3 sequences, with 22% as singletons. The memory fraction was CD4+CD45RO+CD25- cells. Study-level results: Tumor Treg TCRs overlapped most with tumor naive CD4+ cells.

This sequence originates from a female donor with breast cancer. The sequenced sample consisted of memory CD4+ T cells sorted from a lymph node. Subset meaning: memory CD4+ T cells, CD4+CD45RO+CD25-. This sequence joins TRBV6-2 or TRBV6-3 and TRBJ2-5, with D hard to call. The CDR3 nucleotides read TGTGCCAGCAGTTTTTCCCTAACTTACCAAGAGACCCAGTACTTC. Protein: CASSFSLTYQETQYF.